The 17 T cell receptor beta chains below all came from one sample that was sequenced in a study of beta chain features in type 1 diabetes. These receptors have no identified antigens. Of the isolated RNA, all was reverse transcribed, and so the sequenced material was expressed TCRB transcripts. Clones were sequenced by immunoSEQ multiplex PCR, and TCRdb holds only the in-frame ones, with some missing. The sample has under 300,000 clones; 11% are singletons. Whole-study results and caveats: Shorter TCRB CDR3s, moderately but significantly so, were found in Type 1 diabetes patients in all four CD4+ subsets.

Source material: naive CD4+ T cells from blood. The receptors stem from a man aged 25-45 years with type 1 diabetes.

This clone was observed a handful of times. CDR3 residues: CASSPRQSSYEQYF. In DNA form, the CDR3 reads TGTGCCAGCAGCCCCCGACAGAGCTCCTACGAGCAGTACTTC. The chain is built from TRBV7-2 and TRBJ2-7, with D possibly matching TRBD1 (5 bases). This CDR3 is 14 amino acids long. V lost 5 bases to trimming and J lost 0 bases, with 11 bases between them. Germline V CDR1 and CDR2: SGHTA, FQGNSA.

The chain has TRBV5-6 and TRBJ1-6, with 8 bases that match TRBD1. The V and J ends lost 4 bases and 7 bases, in that order; junction bases with no gene match: 4. Germline values: CDR1 SGHDT, CDR2 YYEEEE. This CDR3 spans 14 amino acids. Here the CDR3 reads CASSGTGGNSPLHF. In DNA form, the CDR3 reads TGTGCCAGCAGCGGCACAGGGGGAAATTCACCCCTCCACTTT. The whole variable domain, filled in from reference TRBV5-6 and TRBJ1-6, reads DAGVTQSPTHLIKTRGQQVTLRCSPKSGHDTVSWYQQALGQGPQFIFQYYEEEERQRGNFPDRFSGHQFPNYSSELNVNALLLGDSALYLCASSGTGGNSPLHFGNGTRLTVT.

V is TRBV6-6 and J is TRBJ2-7, with D possibly being TRBD1 (8 bases). The V end was cut by 6 bases, the J end by 4 bases, with 13 bases between. Germline CDR1 reads MNHNY; CDR2 reads SVGAGI (reference sequence). The CDR3 sequence is 13 residues long. The CDR3 spells CASRIQGGYEQYF. The CDR3 DNA follows: TGTGCCAGCAGGATACAGGGGGGGTACGAGCAGTACTTC.

This clone was counted between two and nine times. The chain couples TRBV19 to TRBJ1-5; D perhaps matches TRBD1 (5 bases). V shed 4 bases and J shed 7 bases, with 11 bases lying between them. The CDR3 contains 13 residues. The germline V gene encodes CDR1 LNHDA and CDR2 SQIVND (reference sequence). In nucleotides, the CDR3 is TGTGCCAGTAGTACCGTGGGGGGACAGCCCCAGCATTTT. It codes for CASSTVGGQPQHF.

This clone was seen only a few times. V gene TRBV4-2 combines with J gene TRBJ1-2; D is ambiguous. The CDR3 has 13 residues. Germline values: CDR1 LGHNA, CDR2 YNFKEQ. Trimming shortened V by 4 bases and J by 6 bases, and 12 bases separated the two germline ends. The CDR3 DNA is TGTGCCAGCAGCCCCGCGGGAGGGAATGGCTACACCTTC. This encodes CASSPAGGNGYTF.

The V call is TRBV7-9, the J call TRBJ2-5; D uncertain. CDR3 length: 15 amino acids. Germline lookup yields CDR1 SEHNR and CDR2 FQNEAQ (reference sequence). Deletions cut 6 bases from V and 6 bases from J, with 20 bases between. The CDR3 bases are TGTGCCAGCAGTCACCTCCGTGCGCCTTCGAAGACCCAGTACTTC. Its translation is CASSHLRAPSKTQYF.

This clone has only a few counts. This chain links TRBV19 with TRBJ2-3, with D possibly being TRBD1 (6 bases). The CDR3 runs 15 residues. V was trimmed by 6 bases and J by 5 bases, leaving 18 bases between them. CDR1 and CDR2 (germline): LNHDA, SQIVND (reference sequence). CDR3 DNA sequence: TGTGCCAGTAGCAGCCGGCGGACAGTCGGAGATACGCAGTATTTT. Translated, it gives CASSSRRTVGDTQYF. The full variable domain, its missing parts supplied by reference TRBV19 and TRBJ2-3, is DGGITQSPKYLFRKEGQNVTLSCEQNLNHDAMYWYRQDPGQGLRLIYYSQIVNDFQKGDIAEGYSVSREKKESFPLTVTSAQKNPTAFYLCASSSRRTVGDTQYFGPGTRLTVL.

The V call is TRBV10-3, the J call TRBJ2-5, with 8 bases fitting TRBD2. V was clipped by 2 bases and J by 2 bases; unmatched bases: 10. Germline CDR1 is ENHRY and CDR2 is SYGVKD. This CDR3 spans 17 amino acids. The CDR3, as DNA: TGTGCCATCAGTGAGAACCACATACTAGCGGTTCAAGAGACCCAGTACTTC. It yields the protein CAISENHILAVQETQYF.

This clone appeared a few times. The chain recombines TRBV12-5 with TRBJ2-6; 7 nucleotides align to TRBD2. The CDR3 extends over 17 amino acids. The germline V gene encodes CDR1 LGHNT and CDR2 FRNRAP. The V segment lost 7 bases and the J segment 2 bases; nucleotides outside the gene matches: 11. The CDR3 DNA reads TGTGCTAGTGCTAAGGGGCAGGGAGGGGCTGGGGCCAACGTCCTGACTTTC. It specifies CASAKGQGGAGANVLTF.

There are a few counts of this clone. The chain recombines TRBV2 with TRBJ1-2; unclear D gene. The V end was cut by 10 bases, the J end by 0 bases, with 3 bases between. CDR1 SNHLY and CDR2 FYNNEI come from the germline V gene. The CDR3 is 10 residues long. The CDR3 loop is CATANYGYTF. The CDR3 bases are TGTGCCACCGCTAACTATGGCTACACCTTC.

This clone was seen only a few times. This CDR3 reads CASSLLYNEQFF. The DNA for the CDR3 is TGTGCCAGCAGCTTACTATACAATGAGCAGTTCTTC. This sequence joins TRBV7-8 and TRBJ2-1; D is ambiguous. The V gene lost 2 bases and the J gene lost 4 bases, with 3 bases spanning the gap. The CDR3 is made up of 12 amino acids. The germline CDR1 and CDR2 sequences are SGHVS and FQNEAQ.

The rearrangement joins TRBV11-3 to TRBJ2-7; 7 bases agree with TRBD1. V was pared by 4 bases and J by 4 bases, with 1 base of the junction left unmatched. Germline V gives CDR1 SGHNT, CDR2 YENEEA. The CDR3 totals 12 residues. CDR3 residues: CASSSTGYEQYF. CDR3 nucleotides: TGTGCCAGCAGCTCGACAGGGTACGAGCAGTACTTC.

This clone was seen a handful of times. The V call is TRBV6-1, the J call TRBJ2-3; no reliable D call. Trimming took off 1 base at V and 6 bases at J, with 11 bases between the two ends. Germline CDR1 reads MNHNS; CDR2 reads SASEGT. The CDR3 runs to 14 residues. The CDR3 spells CASSEGSLRDTQYF. The CDR3 region has the DNA TGTGCCAGCAGTGAAGGGAGCTTAAGGGATACGCAGTATTTT.

The chain recombines TRBV4-2 with TRBJ1-1; D is unclear. CDR3 length equals 17 residues. CDR1 is LGHNA and CDR2 is YNFKEQ in the germline V gene. With 4 bases removed from V and 5 bases from J, the gap between germline ends came to 23 bases. The CDR3 coding sequence is TGTGCCAGCAGCCTTAAAGACCTGGCCCTCGGGTTGACTGAAGCTTTCTTT. It translates to CASSLKDLALGLTEAFF.

This clone occurred a few times. V and J are TRBV19 and TRBJ2-7, with 9 bases aligning to TRBD1. Trimming took 3 bases from V and 1 from J; bases not matched to a gene: 4. The CDR3 is 15 amino acids. Per the germline V gene, CDR1 is LNHDA and CDR2 is SQIVND (reference sequence). CDR3 in amino acids: CASSIGQGLSYEQYF. As DNA, the CDR3 is TGTGCCAGTAGTATCGGACAGGGGCTATCCTACGAGCAGTACTTC.

The V and J genes are TRBV4-1 and TRBJ2-1, with D unclear. Germline lookup yields CDR1 MGHRA and CDR2 YSYEKL. V lost 6 bases, J lost 0 bases, and 6 bases lay in between. The CDR3 covers 13 residues. CDR3: CASRRSSYNEQFF. In nucleotides, the CDR3 is TGCGCCAGCAGAAGGAGCTCCTACAATGAGCAGTTCTTC.

This clone occurred a few times. This rearrangement joins TRBV19 to TRBJ1-5, with 7 positions matching TRBD1. Germline-derived CDR1 and CDR2 are LNHDA and SQIVND (reference sequence). The CDR3 extends over 15 amino acids. J was trimmed by 4 bases and V by 5 bases; bases with no gene match: 8. Here the CDR3 reads CASSRQGQANQPQHF. In DNA, the CDR3 is TGTGCCAGTAGTCGACAGGGCCAAGCGAATCAGCCCCAGCATTTT.